The present entry profiles one T cell receptor (beta chain) with its context. The antigen is unknown. Clones were read by immunoSEQ multiplex PCR, and TCRdb kept only the in-frame ones, dropping some. The profile shows about 89,000 clones, roughly 93% of them singletons. A history of autoimmune disease or systemic immunosuppression excluded patients. The data originate from a study of OX40 agonist ivuxolimab in advanced cancers. Overall study results and limits: With doses of 0.1 to 3.0 mg/kg, CD4+ and CD8+ blood T cells had undergone clonal expansion by week 6.

Trimming removed 3 bases at V and 5 bases at J, with 10 bases between. CDR1 and CDR2 (germline): MDHEN, SYDVKM. The CDR3 consists of 13 residues. The TCR originated in an adult with an advanced solid tumor such as melanoma, head and neck, liver or kidney cancer. J is TRBJ2-5 and V is TRBV28, with D tentatively TRBD2 (6 bases). Sequencing used CD4+ or CD8+ T cells sorted from blood, obtained in a trial of the OX40 agonist ivuxolimab. CDR3 sequence reads: CASSLAGTETQYF. The CDR3 DNA sequence: TGTGCCAGCAGTTTGGCGGGGACGGAGACCCAGTACTTC.